This TCR beta chain was profiled in a study of shared clonotypes between healthy human individuals. It was about 210 ng DNA, 28,000 or so T cell genomes, that sorted-subset replicate PCRs used. Data came from immunoSEQ multiplex PCR; TCRdb stores just in-frame clones and leaves some out. The sample records about 1,500,000 clones, 96% being singletons. Study findings and constraints: Expectations were that clonotype sharing among donors would be affected by sequencing depth.

Note on this clone: What it binds is not known.

Trimming pared 5 bases from V and 5 bases from J, leaving 12 bases between. Germline V CDR1 and CDR2: SGHVS, FNYEAQ. This CDR3 has 13 amino acids. The clonotype comes from a young man in good health. V gene TRBV7-6 combines with J gene TRBJ1-1; D is unresolved. Sequences were obtained from naive CD4+ T cells sorted from blood. The sample's subset: CD45RA+ positively selected. CDR3 residues: CASSLSEQTEAFF. DNA for the CDR3: TGTGCCAGCAGCCTATCGGAGCAGACTGAAGCTTTCTTT.